This T cell receptor beta chain was obtained from a study of T-cell reconstitution after alpha-beta-depleted transplantation in children. The study's findings and limits: Where some patients showed high TCRbeta diversity at day 60, it came from recipient T cells and thymic progenitors that had survived. Alpha-beta T cells about two months after transplant reportedly derived from several hundred expanded graft clones. Counts and diversity of T cells one year after transplant came mostly from newly produced T cells.

On this clonotype: Its specificity is not known.

V was cut by 4 bases and J by 5 bases, with 16 bases left in between. The CDR3 consists of 14 residues. Germline loops: CDR1 SGHTS, CDR2 YDEGEE. Unique molecular identifiers were incorporated into the prepared TCRbeta library. TCRdb itself ran the PCR reads through MiXCR, one entry per CDR3 protein. The data contain approximately 220,000 distinct CDR3 sequences, approximately 17% of them singletons. The J gene is TRBJ2-7, the V gene TRBV5-8, with D tentatively TRBD1 (6 bases). The sequenced sample was PBMCs, mostly from graft donor cells, obtained 360 days after TCRalphabeta/CD19-depleted stem cell transplant. This receptor was obtained from a male patient between 2 and 10 years old who had a stem cell transplant for acute lymphoblastic leukemia, so the T cells may come from the graft donor. The CDR3 protein is CASSTRQVANEQYF. CDR3 DNA: TGTGCCAGCAGCACCAGACAGGTAGCGAACGAGCAGTACTTC.